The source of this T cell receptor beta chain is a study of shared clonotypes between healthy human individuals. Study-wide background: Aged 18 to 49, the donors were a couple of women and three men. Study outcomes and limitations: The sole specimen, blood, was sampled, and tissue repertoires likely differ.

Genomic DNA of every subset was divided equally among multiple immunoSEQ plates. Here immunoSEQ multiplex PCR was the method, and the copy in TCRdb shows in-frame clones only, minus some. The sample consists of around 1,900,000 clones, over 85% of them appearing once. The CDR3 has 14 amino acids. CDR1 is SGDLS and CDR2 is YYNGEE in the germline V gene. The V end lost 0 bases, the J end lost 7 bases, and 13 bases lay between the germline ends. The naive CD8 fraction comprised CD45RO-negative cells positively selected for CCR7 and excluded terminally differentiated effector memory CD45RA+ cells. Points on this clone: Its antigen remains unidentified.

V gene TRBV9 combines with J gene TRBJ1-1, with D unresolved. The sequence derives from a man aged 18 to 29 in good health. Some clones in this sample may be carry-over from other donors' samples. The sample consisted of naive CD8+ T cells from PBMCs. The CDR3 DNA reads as TGTGCCAGCAGCGTAGTGGGCGGAAATTATGAAGCTTTCTTT. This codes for CASSVVGGNYEAFF.